The 24 T cell receptor beta chains below come from one sample, sequenced in a study of vaccination and CD4 T cells after COVID-19. Antigens of these TCRs are unknown. CD4+ T cells that had been cultured provided DNA sequenced with the Oncomine TCR Beta short-read assay. TCRdb re-derived calls from the PCR reads in MiXCR, one entry per CDR3 protein. The sample has fewer than 15,000 distinct CDR3 sequences, approximately 46% seen once. Documented treatment: approximately nine-day PBMC culture with coronavirus spike peptide pools or control peptides (ViraFEST assay). Sequencing was performed on CD4+ T cells from blood, cultured in vitro, taken after SARS-CoV-2 vaccination. The source of these receptors is a human donor who had recovered from COVID-19.

The chain uses TRBV20-1 and TRBJ2-1, with 8 bases aligning to TRBD2. CDR3 size: 17 residues. Per germline, CDR1 DFQATT and CDR2 SNEGSKA (reference sequence). V was pared by 2 bases and J by 7 bases, with 16 bases of the junction left unmatched. The DNA for the CDR3 is TGCAGTGCTAGACCAAGAACTAGCGGTACTCTTGATAATGAGCAGTTCTTC. Its translation: CSARPRTSGTLDNEQFF.

This clonotype occurred once. The genes are TRBV6-2 or TRBV6-3 and TRBJ2-7; 10 positions agree with TRBD1. Germline CDR1 is MNHEY and CDR2 is SVGEGT. The CDR3 length is 12 residues. The J segment lost 5 bases and the V segment lost 10 bases, leaving 5 bases of the junction unmatched. The chain's CDR3 is CATRDRGNEQYF. The CDR3 DNA reads TGTGCCACCCGGGACAGGGGTAACGAGCAGTACTTC.

The rearrangement joins TRBV2 to TRBJ2-5; 11 nucleotides match TRBD2. The CDR3 length is 16 residues. V shed 6 bases, J shed 5 bases, and the junction held 11 bases outside the gene matches. From germline, CDR1 is SNHLY and CDR2 FYNNEI. The CDR3 region has the DNA TGTGCCAGCAGACCGGGACTAGCGGATCAGAAGGAGACCCAGTACTTC. Translated: CASRPGLADQKETQYF.

This clonotype is medium-sized in the sample. This CDR3 is CASSLGRTTNEKLFF. Written as DNA, the CDR3 is TGTGCCAGCAGCTTAGGCCGAACAACTAATGAAAAACTGTTTTTT. The chain uses TRBV7-9 and TRBJ1-4; D uncertain. Deletions cut 1 base from V and 0 bases from J, with 6 bases between. This CDR3 comprises 15 residues. Per germline, CDR1 SEHNR and CDR2 FQNEAQ (reference sequence).

This chain links TRBV6-5 with TRBJ2-1; D may be TRBD2 (5 bases). V shed 4 bases and J shed 0 bases, with 13 bases lying between them. CDR1 MNHEY and CDR2 SVGAGI come from the germline V gene. The CDR3 consists of 16 residues. CDR3 region: CASSSLLGSSYNEQFF. Here the CDR3 DNA reads TGTGCCAGCAGTTCCTTGCTGGGGAGCTCCTACAATGAGCAGTTCTTC.

The genes are TRBV20-1 and TRBJ1-2, with D maybe TRBD1 (5 bases). V lost 0 bases and J lost 7, with 24 bases in between. CDR1 DFQATT and CDR2 SNEGSKA come from the germline V gene (reference sequence). The CDR3 contains 17 residues. The CDR3 protein is CSARDPFRRGQGGGYTF. DNA for the CDR3: TGCAGTGCTAGAGATCCTTTCCGACGAGGCCAGGGAGGTGGCTACACCTTC.

Sample share makes this clonotype large. V and J are TRBV7-6 and TRBJ2-7, with 10 bases aligning to TRBD2. CDR1 is SGHVS, CDR2 FNYEAQ, per germline. The length of the CDR3 is 14 residues. Trimming cost V 4 bases and J 5 bases; bases outside gene matches: 5. The CDR3 nucleotides are TGTGCCAGCAGCTCTTTAGCGGGAGGAGACGAGCAGTACTTC. This gives the protein CASSSLAGGDEQYF. Using reference TRBV7-6 and TRBJ2-7 for the parts outside the CDR3, the full variable domain is GAGVSQSPRYKVTKRGQDVALRCDPISGHVSLYWYRQALGQGPEFLTYFNYEAQQDKSGLPNDRFSAERPEGSISTLTIQRTEQRDSAMYRCASSSLAGGDEQYFGPGTRLTVT.

In its sample, this clonotype was seen a few times. The chain recombines TRBV20-1 with TRBJ1-1; D not resolved. Germline CDR1 reads DFQATT; CDR2 reads SNEGSKA (reference sequence). Trimming removed 0 bases from V and 7 bases from J, with 21 bases in between. The CDR3 runs 16 residues. CDR3 coding DNA: TGCAGTGCTAGAGATGTCGCGTGGAGGACTCATGGTGAAGCTTTCTTT. Translation: CSARDVAWRTHGEAFF.

A few counts support this clonotype. The chain links TRBV7-9 to TRBJ2-5; D ambiguous. Trimming cost V 1 base and J 3 bases, with 6 bases left between them. The CDR3 has 13 amino acids. Looked up from germline, CDR1 is SEHNR and CDR2 is FQNEAQ (reference sequence). CDR3 DNA: TGTGCCAGCAGCTTAGTTGCGGAAGAGACCCAGTACTTC. Translating gives CASSLVAEETQYF.

V gene TRBV2 combines with J gene TRBJ1-2; D is unresolved. Trimming pared 5 bases from V and 7 bases from J, leaving 17 bases between. The CDR3 is 14 residues long. CDR1 SNHLY and CDR2 FYNNEI come from the germline V gene. CDR3 residues: CASSRSGNGGGYTF. The CDR3 DNA reads TGTGCCAGCAGTCGTTCGGGGAATGGCGGTGGCTACACCTTC.

The V and J genes are TRBV9 and TRBJ2-3, with TRBD2 matching over 12 bases. This CDR3 is 16 amino acids long. The ends lost 3 bases at V and 0 bases at J; junction bases unmatched: 2. From germline, CDR1 is SGDLS and CDR2 YYNGEE. CDR3 amino acids: CASSALAGGSTDTQYF. The DNA for the CDR3 is TGTGCCAGCAGCGCCCTAGCGGGAGGGAGCACAGATACGCAGTATTTT.

By share of the sample, this clonotype is medium-sized. The V and J genes are TRBV18 and TRBJ2-3; D gene uncertain. This CDR3 is built from 15 residues. V dropped 2 bases and J dropped 4 bases, with 13 bases sitting between them. The germline V gene encodes CDR1 KGHSH and CDR2 LQKENI. The DNA of the CDR3 is TGTGCCAGCTCACCAGGGCCTAGAACCGCAGATACGCAGTATTTT. This codes for CASSPGPRTADTQYF.

This clonotype occurred once. The V gene is TRBV10-3, the J gene TRBJ2-1, with 11 bases that match TRBD2. This CDR3 region has 14 residues. Germline lookup yields CDR1 ENHRY and CDR2 SYGVKD. Trimming removed 4 bases from V and 5 bases from J; junction bases left unmatched: 1. The CDR3 here is CAISGLAGNNEQFF. The DNA for the CDR3 is TGTGCCATCAGTGGACTAGCGGGGAACAATGAGCAGTTCTTC.

This clonotype was counted between two and nine times. The CDR3 nucleotides are TGTGCCAGCAGCTTAGCGGGGGGGCATGGCAATCAGCCCCAGCATTTT. It is translated as CASSLAGGHGNQPQHF. The chain employs TRBV7-2 and TRBJ1-5; maybe TRBD1 (6 bases). V lost 0 bases and J 2 bases, leaving 11 bases between the germline ends. Germline CDR1 is SGHTA and CDR2 is FQGNSA. The CDR3 length is 16 residues.

V usage is TRBV20-1 and J usage is TRBJ2-7; D perhaps matches TRBD2 (5 bases). The ends were cut back, 3 bases at V and 2 bases at J, with 8 bases in the middle. CDR1 is DFQATT, CDR2 SNEGSKA, per germline (reference sequence). The CDR3 extends over 12 amino acids. CDR3 sequence reads: CSASRETYEQYF. The CDR3 DNA follows: TGCAGTGCTAGTAGGGAGACCTACGAGCAGTACTTC.

The V and J genes are TRBV7-8 and TRBJ2-4; TRBD1 matches 9 bases. J was trimmed by 3 bases and V by 1 base; bases with no gene match: 28. CDR1 and CDR2 (germline): SGHVS, FQNEAQ. There are 24 residues in the CDR3. Here the CDR3 reads CASSLVTANFRDREYMGVKNIQYF. CDR3 sequence (DNA): TGTGCCAGCAGCTTAGTGACGGCGAACTTCCGGGACAGGGAGTATATGGGAGTCAAAAACATTCAGTACTTC. The full variable domain, completed using reference TRBV7-8 and TRBJ2-4, is GAGVSQSPRYKVAKRGQDVALRCDPISGHVSLFWYQQALGQGPEFLTYFQNEAQLDKSGLPSDRFFAERPEGSVSTLKIQRTQQEDSAVYLCASSLVTANFRDREYMGVKNIQYFGAGTRLSVL.

V gene TRBV4-1 combines with J gene TRBJ1-1; maybe TRBD1 (6 bases). CDR1 and CDR2 from the germline V gene are MGHRA and YSYEKL. The CDR3 is 15 residues long. Between the trimmed V and J ends, which lost 0 bases and 4 bases, there was a span of 12 bases. The CDR3 region is CASSQEIYRATEAFF. CDR3 coding DNA: TGCGCCAGCAGCCAAGAAATTTACAGGGCCACTGAAGCTTTCTTT.

In this sample, this clonotype turned up a few times. The V gene is TRBV27, the J gene TRBJ2-7; D is unresolved. Germline CDR1 MNHEY, CDR2 SMNVEV (reference sequence). CDR3 length equals 11 residues. The V gene lost 3 bases and the J gene lost 5 bases, with 5 bases spanning the gap. CDR3 sequence reads: CASSFGHEQYF. In nucleotides, the CDR3 is TGTGCCAGCAGTTTTGGGCACGAGCAGTACTTC.

This clonotype appeared a few times. The chain joins TRBV14 to TRBJ2-7; TRBD1 or TRBD2 may be the D gene (6 bases each). The CDR3 loop spans 14 amino acids. V lost 2 bases and J lost 3, with 11 bases in between. Germline assignment: CDR1 SGHDN and CDR2 FVKESK. CDR3: CASSQRGPFYEQYF. The CDR3 DNA sequence: TGTGCCAGCAGCCAACGGGGGCCTTTCTACGAGCAGTACTTC.

In its sample, this clonotype was seen a few times. This chain uses TRBV20-1 with TRBJ1-1; D is possibly TRBD1 (6 bases). Germline V CDR1 and CDR2: DFQATT, SNEGSKA (reference sequence). Trimming cost V 4 bases and J 7 bases, with 10 bases left between them. The CDR3 has 11 residues. The CDR3 DNA sequence: TGCAGTGCTATGGGACATTTTGAAGCTTTCTTT. Translation gives CSAMGHFEAFF.

This chain links TRBV6-1 with TRBJ2-3, with D possibly TRBD1 on 8 matching bases. The CDR3 is 14 residues long. The V end was cut by 7 bases, the J end by 6 bases, with 17 bases between. The germline V gene encodes CDR1 MNHNS and CDR2 SASEGT. CDR3: CASNLGQGGDTQYF. CDR3 sequence (DNA): TGTGCCAGCAATCTCGGACAGGGAGGGGATACGCAGTATTTT.

J is TRBJ2-1 and V is TRBV2; D gene ambiguous. The CDR3 extends over 12 amino acids. Trimming cost V 6 bases and J 2 bases, with 5 bases left between them. From germline, CDR1 is SNHLY and CDR2 FYNNEI. The CDR3 sequence is CASSETYNEQFF. In nucleotides, the CDR3 is TGTGCCAGCAGCGAGACCTACAATGAGCAGTTCTTC.

The chain is built from TRBV6-2 or TRBV6-3 and TRBJ1-4, with unresolved D. The CDR3 extends over 14 amino acids. Germline V gives CDR1 MNHEY, CDR2 SVGEGT. V was cut by 9 bases and J by 2 bases, with 13 bases left in between. The DNA for the CDR3 is TGTGCCAGTAAGGAGAGGTGGACTAATGAAAAACTGTTTTTT. It yields the protein CASKERWTNEKLFF.

The chain carries TRBV6-5 and TRBJ2-5, with 10 nucleotides matching TRBD2. The germline V gene has CDR1 MNHEY and CDR2 SVGAGI. This CDR3 has 18 amino acids. Trimming took 2 bases from V and 5 from J; bases not matched to a gene: 14. The CDR3 DNA follows: TGTGCCAGCAGTTACGTGGGATTAGCGGGAGGAGGTGGCGAGACCCAGTACTTC. Encoded protein: CASSYVGLAGGGGETQYF.